Many counts were recorded for the clone carrying this T cell receptor beta chain. Its antigen is unknown. This specimen belongs to a study of metastatic and nonmetastatic thyroid tumors. Findings and limits, study-wide: For both blood and tumor, malignant thyroid tumors reportedly showed significantly higher TCR beta diversity than benign nodules did.

Patients had received no treatment of any kind before thyroid surgery. V lost 0 bases and J 1 base, leaving 7 bases between the germline ends. The CDR3 is 15 amino acids. CDR1 and CDR2 (germline): DFQATT, SNEGSKA (reference sequence). TCRdb re-called the PCR reads through MiXCR. The sample gives approximately 90,000 clones, roughly 13% of which show up once; 10% to 12% is in the top ten. The sequencing input was blood. The chain couples TRBV20-1 to TRBJ2-6; D perhaps matches TRBD1 (5 bases). This receptor was taken from a female donor with papillary thyroid cancer or a benign thyroid nodule (not recorded which). Some clones in this sample may be carry-over from other donors' samples. CDR3 coding DNA: TGCAGTGCTAGAGATAGGGGTTCTGGGGCCAACGTCCTGACTTTC. It encodes CSARDRGSGANVLTF.